This TCR beta chain was retrieved from a study of blood T cell repertoires in COVID-19. Whole-study context: Italy, Spain and the United States were the sources of the convalescent and acute COVID-19 samples. The analysed material was cDNA or gDNA that came from T cells, B-cell-depleted T cells, or PBMCs.

Germline V lookup: CDR1 SGHNT, CDR2 YYREEE (reference sequence). Trimming cost V 0 bases and J 4 bases; bases outside gene matches: 10. The CDR3 length is 17 residues. In the original analysis: By means of reference gene primer amplification, nucleated cell counts were estimated. Some clones are missing from TCRdb's copy, which holds only in-frame ones; the method was immunoSEQ multiplex PCR. The V and J calls and clone size are taken from that table; D and trimming were inferred from the DNA. Of roughly 250,000 clones in the sample, under 85% were seen once. The chain is built from TRBV5-4 and TRBJ2-5; 9 bases map to TRBD2. The TCR was taken from a woman aged 40 to 50 with active or convalescent COVID-19. Sequencing was done on a sample of peripheral blood. The CDR3 sequence: CASSLEFAGGRTETQYF. The CDR3 DNA reads as TGTGCCAGCAGCTTGGAATTTGCGGGGGGGCGAACAGAGACCCAGTACTTC.